This T cell receptor (beta chain) was sequenced during a study of metastatic and nonmetastatic thyroid tumors. Study overall: Repertoire comparisons spanned blood and tumor or nodule tissue from malignant and benign thyroid patients. General study points: It was reported that TCR beta diversity was significantly higher in malignant thyroid tumors than benign nodules, in blood and tumor.

Authors' data handling: Across clinicopathological groups, CDR3 differences served as the basis for building a distant-metastasis classifier for papillary thyroid cancer. With MiXCR, TCRdb reprocessed the PCR reads. The V and J calls come from TCRdb's annotation, not from the publication. Here the sample spans over 6,000 clones, just under 30% being singletons. The germline gives CDR1 MNHEY, CDR2 SVGEGT. The CDR3 contains 14 residues. V gave up 6 bases and J gave up 4 bases, with 14 bases separating them. Thyroid surgery took place with no prior treatment in any patient. Only a few counts were recorded for this clone. Its antigen remains unidentified.

The source of this sequence is a female donor with papillary thyroid cancer or a benign thyroid nodule (not recorded which). Some clones in this sample may be carry-over from other donors' samples. What was sequenced was tumor tissue. This chain joins TRBV6-2 or TRBV6-3 and TRBJ2-3; perhaps TRBD2 as D (5 bases). DNA of the CDR3: TGTGCCAGCAGCTTAGATGTCGGGGCAGATACGCAGTATTTT. The encoded protein is CASSLDVGADTQYF.